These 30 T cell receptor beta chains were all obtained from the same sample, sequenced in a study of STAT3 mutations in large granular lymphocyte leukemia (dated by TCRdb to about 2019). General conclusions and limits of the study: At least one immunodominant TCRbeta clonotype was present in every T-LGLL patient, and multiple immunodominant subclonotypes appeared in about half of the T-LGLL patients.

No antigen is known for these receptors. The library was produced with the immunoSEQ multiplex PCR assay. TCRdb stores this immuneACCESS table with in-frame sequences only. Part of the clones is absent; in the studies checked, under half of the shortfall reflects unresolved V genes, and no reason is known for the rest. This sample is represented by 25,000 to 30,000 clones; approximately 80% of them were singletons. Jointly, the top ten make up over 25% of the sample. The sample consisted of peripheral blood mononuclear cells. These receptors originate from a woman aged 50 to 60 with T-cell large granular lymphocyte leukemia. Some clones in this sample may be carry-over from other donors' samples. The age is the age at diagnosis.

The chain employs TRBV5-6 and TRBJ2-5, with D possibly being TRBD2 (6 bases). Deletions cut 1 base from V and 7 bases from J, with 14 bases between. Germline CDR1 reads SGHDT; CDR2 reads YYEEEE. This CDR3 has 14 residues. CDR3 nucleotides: TGTGCCAGCAGCTTGTCAACTAGCAAGGGGACCCAGTACTTC. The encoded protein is CASSLSTSKGTQYF. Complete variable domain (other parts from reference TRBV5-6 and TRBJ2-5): DAGVTQSPTHLIKTRGQQVTLRCSPKSGHDTVSWYQQALGQGPQFIFQYYEEEERQRGNFPDRFSGHQFPNYSSELNVNALLLGDSALYLCASSLSTSKGTQYFGPGTRLLVL.

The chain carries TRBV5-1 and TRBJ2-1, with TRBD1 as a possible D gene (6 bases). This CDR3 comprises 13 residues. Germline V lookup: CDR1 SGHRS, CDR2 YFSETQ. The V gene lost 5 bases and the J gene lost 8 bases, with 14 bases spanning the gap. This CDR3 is CASSPQGVDEQFF. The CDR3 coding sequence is TGCGCCAGCAGTCCACAGGGAGTTGATGAGCAGTTCTTC.

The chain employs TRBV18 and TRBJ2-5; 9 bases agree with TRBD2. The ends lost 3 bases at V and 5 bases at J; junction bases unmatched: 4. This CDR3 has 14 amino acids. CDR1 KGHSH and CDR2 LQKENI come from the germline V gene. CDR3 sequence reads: CASSPGLAKETQYF. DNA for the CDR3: TGTGCCAGCTCACCGGGACTAGCTAAGGAGACCCAGTACTTC.

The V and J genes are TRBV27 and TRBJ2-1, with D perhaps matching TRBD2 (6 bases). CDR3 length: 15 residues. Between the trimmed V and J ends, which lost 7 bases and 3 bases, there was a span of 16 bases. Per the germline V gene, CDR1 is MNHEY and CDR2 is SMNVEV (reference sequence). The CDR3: CASTTMAGLYNEQFF. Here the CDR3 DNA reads TGTGCCAGCACCACTATGGCGGGGCTCTACAATGAGCAGTTCTTC.

The CDR3 region is CASSYSTGNYGYTF. CDR3 nucleotide sequence: TGTGCCAGCAGTTACTCGACAGGGAACTATGGCTACACCTTC. V usage is TRBV6-5 and J usage is TRBJ1-2, with 7 bases aligning to TRBD1. This CDR3 has 14 residues. Germline V gives CDR1 MNHEY, CDR2 SVGAGI. V dropped 0 bases and J dropped 2; count of bases not matched to a gene: 0.

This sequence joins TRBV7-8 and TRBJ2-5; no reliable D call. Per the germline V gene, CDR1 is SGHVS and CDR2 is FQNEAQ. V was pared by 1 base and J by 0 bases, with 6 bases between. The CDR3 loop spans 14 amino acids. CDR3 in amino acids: CASSLVYDQETQYF. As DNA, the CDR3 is TGTGCCAGCAGCTTAGTCTACGACCAAGAGACCCAGTACTTC.

CDR3 bases: TGTGCCAGTAGTATAGGGGGGACAGTCCAAGAGACCCAGTACTTC. It codes for CASSIGGTVQETQYF. The chain uses TRBV19 and TRBJ2-5, with 7 bases aligning to TRBD1. V dropped 1 base and J dropped 1; count of bases not matched to a gene: 3. CDR1 is LNHDA, CDR2 SQIVND, per germline (reference sequence). The length of the CDR3 is 15 residues.

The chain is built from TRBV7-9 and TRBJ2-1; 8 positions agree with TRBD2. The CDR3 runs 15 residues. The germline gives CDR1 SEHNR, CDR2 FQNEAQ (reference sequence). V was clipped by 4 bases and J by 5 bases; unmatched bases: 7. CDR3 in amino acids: CASSSSGSIHNEQFF. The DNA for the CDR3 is TGTGCCAGCAGCTCAAGCGGGAGCATCCACAATGAGCAGTTCTTC.

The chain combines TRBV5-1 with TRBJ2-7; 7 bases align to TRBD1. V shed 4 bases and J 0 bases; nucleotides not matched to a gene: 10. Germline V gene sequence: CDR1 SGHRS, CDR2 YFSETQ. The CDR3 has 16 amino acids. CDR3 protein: CASSTDRTGASYEQYF. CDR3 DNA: TGCGCCAGCAGCACTGACCGGACAGGTGCCTCCTACGAGCAGTACTTC.

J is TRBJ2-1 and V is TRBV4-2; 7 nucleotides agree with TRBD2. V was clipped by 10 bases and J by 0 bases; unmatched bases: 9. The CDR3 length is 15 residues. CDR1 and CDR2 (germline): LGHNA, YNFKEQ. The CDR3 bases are TGTGCCACCAACCCCGGGGGGAGCTCCTACAATGAGCAGTTCTTC. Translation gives CATNPGGSSYNEQFF.

CDR3 sequence: CASSTPGLAREQFF. The CDR3, as DNA: TGTGCCAGCAGTACACCGGGACTAGCGAGAGAGCAGTTCTTC. The chain employs TRBV27 and TRBJ2-1, with TRBD2 identical over 10 bases. With 5 bases clipped from V and 10 bases from J, the junction kept 8 bases outside the gene matches. There are 14 residues in the CDR3. Germline-derived CDR1 and CDR2 are MNHEY and SMNVEV (reference sequence).

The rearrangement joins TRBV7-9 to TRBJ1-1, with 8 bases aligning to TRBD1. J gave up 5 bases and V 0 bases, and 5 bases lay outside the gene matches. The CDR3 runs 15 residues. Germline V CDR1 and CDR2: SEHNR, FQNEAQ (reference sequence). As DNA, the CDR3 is TGTGCCAGCAGCTTAGCGCAGGGGGCCGGGACTGAAGCTTTCTTT. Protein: CASSLAQGAGTEAFF. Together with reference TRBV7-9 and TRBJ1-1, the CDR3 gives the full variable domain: DTGVSQNPRHKITKRGQNVTFRCDPISEHNRLYWYRQTLGQGPEFLTYFQNEAQLEKSRLLSDRFSAERPKGSFSTLEIQRTEQGDSAMYLCASSLAQGAGTEAFFGQGTRLTVV.

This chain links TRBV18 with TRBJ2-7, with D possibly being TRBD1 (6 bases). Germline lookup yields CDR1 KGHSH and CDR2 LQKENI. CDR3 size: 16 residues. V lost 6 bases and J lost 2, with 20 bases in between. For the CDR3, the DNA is TGTGCCAGCTCCCCAAGATCAGGGGTCTTAACCTACGAGCAGTACTTC. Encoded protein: CASSPRSGVLTYEQYF.

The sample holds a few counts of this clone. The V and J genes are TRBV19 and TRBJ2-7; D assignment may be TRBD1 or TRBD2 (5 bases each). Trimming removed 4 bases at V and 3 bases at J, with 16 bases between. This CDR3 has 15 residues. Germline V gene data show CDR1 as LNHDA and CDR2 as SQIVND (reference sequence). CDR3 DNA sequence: TGTGCCAGTAGTAGTCCGGGGCCGGGGCTCTACGAGCAGTACTTC. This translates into CASSSPGPGLYEQYF.

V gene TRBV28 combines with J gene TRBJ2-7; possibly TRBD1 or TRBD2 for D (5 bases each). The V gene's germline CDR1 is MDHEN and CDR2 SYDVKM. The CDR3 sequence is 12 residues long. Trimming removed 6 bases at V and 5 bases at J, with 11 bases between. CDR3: CASSNGGNEQYF. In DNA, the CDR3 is TGTGCCAGCAGCAATGGGGGAAACGAGCAGTACTTC.

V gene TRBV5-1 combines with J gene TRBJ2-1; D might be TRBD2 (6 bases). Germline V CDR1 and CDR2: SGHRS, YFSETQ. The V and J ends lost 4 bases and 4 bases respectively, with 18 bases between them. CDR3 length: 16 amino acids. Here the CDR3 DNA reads TGCGCCAGCAGCCTGACCGGGACTCAGGGATACAATGAGCAGTTCTTC. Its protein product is CASSLTGTQGYNEQFF.

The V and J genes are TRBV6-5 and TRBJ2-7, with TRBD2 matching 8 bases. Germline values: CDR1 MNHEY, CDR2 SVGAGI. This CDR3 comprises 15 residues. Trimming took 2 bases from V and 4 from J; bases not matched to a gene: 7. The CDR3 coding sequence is TGTGCCAGCAGTTACGGAAGCGGGAGTCAGTACGAGCAGTACTTC. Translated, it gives CASSYGSGSQYEQYF.

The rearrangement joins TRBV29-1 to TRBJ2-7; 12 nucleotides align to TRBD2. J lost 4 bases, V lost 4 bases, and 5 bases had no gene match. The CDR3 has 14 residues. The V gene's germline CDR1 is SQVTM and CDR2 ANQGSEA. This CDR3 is CSVVITSGRYEQYF. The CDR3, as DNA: TGCAGCGTTGTCATCACTAGCGGGAGGTACGAGCAGTACTTC.

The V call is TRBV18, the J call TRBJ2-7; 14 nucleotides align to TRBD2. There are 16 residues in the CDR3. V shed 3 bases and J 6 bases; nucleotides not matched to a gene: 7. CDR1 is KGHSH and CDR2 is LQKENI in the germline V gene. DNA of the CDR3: TGTGCCAGCTCACCCTGGGGACTAGCGGGAGCAGGCGAGCAGTACTTC. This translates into CASSPWGLAGAGEQYF.

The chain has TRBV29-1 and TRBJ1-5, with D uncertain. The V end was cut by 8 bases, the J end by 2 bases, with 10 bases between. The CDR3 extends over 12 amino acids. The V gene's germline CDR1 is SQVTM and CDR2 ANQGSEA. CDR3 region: CSTSTGNQPQHF. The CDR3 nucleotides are TGCAGCACCTCTACGGGCAATCAGCCCCAGCATTTT.

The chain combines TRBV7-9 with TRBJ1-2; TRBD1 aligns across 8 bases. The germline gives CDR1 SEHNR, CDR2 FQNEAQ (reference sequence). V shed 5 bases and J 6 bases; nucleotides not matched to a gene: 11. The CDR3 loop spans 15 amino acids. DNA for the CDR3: TGTGCCAGCAGCGGTGACAGGGGAACGGAGAATGGCTACACCTTC. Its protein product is CASSGDRGTENGYTF.

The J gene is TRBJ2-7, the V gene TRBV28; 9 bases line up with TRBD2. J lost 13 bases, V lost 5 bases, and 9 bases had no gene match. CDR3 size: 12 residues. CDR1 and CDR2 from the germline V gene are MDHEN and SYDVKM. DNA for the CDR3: TGTGCCAGCAGTACCCTGACTAGCGGTCGCTACTTC. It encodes CASSTLTSGRYF.

CDR3: CASSQRTGASYEQYF. CDR3 sequence (DNA): TGTGCCAGCAGCCAGAGGACGGGGGCCTCCTACGAGCAGTACTTC. The chain joins TRBV4-2 to TRBJ2-7, with D possibly being TRBD1 or TRBD2 (6 bases each). Looked up from germline, CDR1 is LGHNA and CDR2 is YNFKEQ. Trimming shortened V by 3 bases and J by 0 bases, and 12 bases separated the two germline ends. This CDR3 spans 15 amino acids.

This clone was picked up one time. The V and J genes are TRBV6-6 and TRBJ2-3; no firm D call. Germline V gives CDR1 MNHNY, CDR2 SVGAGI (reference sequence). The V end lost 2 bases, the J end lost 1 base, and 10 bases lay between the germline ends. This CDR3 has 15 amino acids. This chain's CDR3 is CASSYPPARTDTQYF. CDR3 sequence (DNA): TGTGCCAGCAGTTACCCCCCGGCGCGCACAGATACGCAGTATTTT.

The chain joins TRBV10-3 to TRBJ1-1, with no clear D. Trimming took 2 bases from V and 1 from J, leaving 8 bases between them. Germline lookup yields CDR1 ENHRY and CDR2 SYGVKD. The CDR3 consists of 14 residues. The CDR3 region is CAISENNRNTEAFF. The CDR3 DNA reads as TGTGCCATCAGTGAGAACAACAGGAACACTGAAGCTTTCTTT.

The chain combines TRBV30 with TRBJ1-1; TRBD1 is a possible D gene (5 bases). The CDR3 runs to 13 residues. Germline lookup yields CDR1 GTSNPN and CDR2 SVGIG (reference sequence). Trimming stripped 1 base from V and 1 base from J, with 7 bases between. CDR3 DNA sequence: TGTGCCTGGAGTGGACAGAAGAACACTGAAGCTTTCTTT. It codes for CAWSGQKNTEAFF.

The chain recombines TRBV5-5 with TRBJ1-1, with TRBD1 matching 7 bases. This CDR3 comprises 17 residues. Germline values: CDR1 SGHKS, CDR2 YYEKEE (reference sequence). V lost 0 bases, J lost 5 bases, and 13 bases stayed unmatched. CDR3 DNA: TGTGCCAGCAGCTTGGGCCTCCCGTTACAGGGGAGGACTGAAGCTTTCTTT. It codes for CASSLGLPLQGRTEAFF.

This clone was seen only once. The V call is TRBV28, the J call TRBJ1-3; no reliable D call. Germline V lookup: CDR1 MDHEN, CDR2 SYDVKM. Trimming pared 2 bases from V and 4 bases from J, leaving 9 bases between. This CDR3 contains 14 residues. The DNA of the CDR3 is TGTGCCAGCAGTTTAAGACCCCAGGGAAACACCATATATTTT. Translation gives CASSLRPQGNTIYF.

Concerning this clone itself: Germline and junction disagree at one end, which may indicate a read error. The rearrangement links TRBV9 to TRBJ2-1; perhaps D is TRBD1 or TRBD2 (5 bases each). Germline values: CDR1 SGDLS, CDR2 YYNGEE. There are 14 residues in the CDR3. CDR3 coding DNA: TGTGTCAGCAGCCGGCGGGCCTCAGGGAATGAGCAGTTCTTC. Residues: CVSSRRASGNEQFF.

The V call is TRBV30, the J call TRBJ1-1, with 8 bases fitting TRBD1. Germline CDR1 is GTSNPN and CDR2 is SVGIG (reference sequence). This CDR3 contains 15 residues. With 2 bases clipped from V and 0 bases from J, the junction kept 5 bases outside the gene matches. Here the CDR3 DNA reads TGTGCCTGGAGTCCCTCGGACAGGGTGAACACTGAAGCTTTCTTT. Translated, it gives CAWSPSDRVNTEAFF.